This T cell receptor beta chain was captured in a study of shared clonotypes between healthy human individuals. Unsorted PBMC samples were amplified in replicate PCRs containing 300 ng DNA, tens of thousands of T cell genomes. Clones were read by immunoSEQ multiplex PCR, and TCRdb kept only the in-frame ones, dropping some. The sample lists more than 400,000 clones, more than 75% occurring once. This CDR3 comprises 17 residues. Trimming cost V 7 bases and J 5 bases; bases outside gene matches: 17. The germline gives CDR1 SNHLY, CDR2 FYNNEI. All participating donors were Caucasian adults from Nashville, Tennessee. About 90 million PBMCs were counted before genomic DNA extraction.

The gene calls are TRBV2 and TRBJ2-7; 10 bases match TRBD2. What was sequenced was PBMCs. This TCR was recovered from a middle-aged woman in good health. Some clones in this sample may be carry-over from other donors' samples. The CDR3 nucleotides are TGTGCCAGCACCTCCGGGAGGCTAGCGGGAGATTCCCACGAGCAGTACTTC. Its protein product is CASTSGRLAGDSHEQYF.